These T cell receptor beta chains were read from a single sample in a study of blood T cell repertoires in COVID-19. The table came from immunoSEQ multiplex PCR; TCRdb's copy has only in-frame clones and leaves some out. The profile covers some 260,000 clones, with roughly 88% appearing a single time and about 0.74% taken by the ten largest. Sequencing input: peripheral blood. The receptors were gathered from a woman aged 25 to 45 with acute or convalescent COVID-19. CDR3s include the opening cysteine and the closing phenylalanine or tryptophan.

CDR3	V	J
CASSLGVDRGLYGYTF	TRBV7-2	TRBJ1-2
CASSPEAGVYNEQFF	TRBV7-9	TRBJ2-1
CASSEGHFNEKLFF	TRBV9	TRBJ1-4
CASSVASASFGYTF	TRBV9	TRBJ1-2
CASSSLAGGPGDTQYF	TRBV7-8	TRBJ2-3
CASSIHFNTGELFF	TRBV19	TRBJ2-2
CAWSVGPSSRDTQYF	TRBV30	TRBJ2-3
CASSLGLGYEQYF	TRBV27	TRBJ2-7
CASRVILSYEQYF	TRBV11-2	TRBJ2-7
CASSYRSEGNTIYF	TRBV6-2/TRBV6-3	TRBJ1-3
CASSLQQGVHEQYF	TRBV27	TRBJ2-7
CASGGLAGVGDTQYF	TRBV6-6	TRBJ2-3
CATSDSGTSGYNEQFF	TRBV24-1	TRBJ2-1
CASSKEPRREGNIQYF	TRBV6-2/TRBV6-3	TRBJ2-4
CASSQNSGTSYNEQFF	TRBV5-8	TRBJ2-1